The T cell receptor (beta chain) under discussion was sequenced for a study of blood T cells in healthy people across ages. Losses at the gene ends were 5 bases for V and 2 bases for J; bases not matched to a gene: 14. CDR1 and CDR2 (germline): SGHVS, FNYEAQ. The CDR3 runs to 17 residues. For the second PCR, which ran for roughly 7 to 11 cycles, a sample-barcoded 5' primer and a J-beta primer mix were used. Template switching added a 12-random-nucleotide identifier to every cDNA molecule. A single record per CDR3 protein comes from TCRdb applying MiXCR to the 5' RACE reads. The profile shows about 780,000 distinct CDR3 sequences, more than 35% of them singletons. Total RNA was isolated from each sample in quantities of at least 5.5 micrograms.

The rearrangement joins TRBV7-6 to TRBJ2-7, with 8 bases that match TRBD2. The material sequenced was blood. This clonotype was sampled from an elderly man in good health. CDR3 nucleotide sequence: TGTGCCAGCAGCGCGACTAGCGCCCGAGCGGGTCCCTACGAGCAGTACTTC. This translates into CASSATSARAGPYEQYF. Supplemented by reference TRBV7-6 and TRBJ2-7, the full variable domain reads GAGVSQSPRYKVTKRGQDVALRCDPISGHVSLYWYRQALGQGPEFLTYFNYEAQQDKSGLPNDRFSAERPEGSISTLTIQRTEQRDSAMYRCASSATSARAGPYEQYFGPGTRLTVT.